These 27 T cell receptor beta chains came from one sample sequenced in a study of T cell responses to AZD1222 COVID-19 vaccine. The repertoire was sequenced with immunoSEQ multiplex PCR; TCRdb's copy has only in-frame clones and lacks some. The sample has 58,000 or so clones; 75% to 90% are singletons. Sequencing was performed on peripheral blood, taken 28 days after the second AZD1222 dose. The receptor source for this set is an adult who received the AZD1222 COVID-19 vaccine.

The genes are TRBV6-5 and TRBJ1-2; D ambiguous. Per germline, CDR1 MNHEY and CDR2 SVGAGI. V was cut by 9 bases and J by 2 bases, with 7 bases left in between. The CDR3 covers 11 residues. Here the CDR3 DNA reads TGTGCCAGTGGCCGCAACTATGGCTACACCTTC. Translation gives CASGRNYGYTF.

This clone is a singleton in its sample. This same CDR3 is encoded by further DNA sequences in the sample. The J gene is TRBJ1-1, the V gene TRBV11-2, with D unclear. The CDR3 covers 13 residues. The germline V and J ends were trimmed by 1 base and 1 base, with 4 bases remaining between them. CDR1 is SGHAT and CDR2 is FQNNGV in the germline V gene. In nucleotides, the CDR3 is TGTGCCAGCAGCTTAGTCCGGAACACTGAAGCTTTCTTT. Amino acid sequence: CASSLVRNTEAFF.

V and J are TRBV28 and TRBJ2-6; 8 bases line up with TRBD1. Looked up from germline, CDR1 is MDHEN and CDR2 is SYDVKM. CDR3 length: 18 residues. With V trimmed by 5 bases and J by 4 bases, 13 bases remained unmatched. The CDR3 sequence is CASSEAGGAGTGANVLTF. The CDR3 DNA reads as TGTGCCAGCAGTGAAGCAGGGGGCGCAGGGACCGGGGCCAACGTCCTGACTTTC.

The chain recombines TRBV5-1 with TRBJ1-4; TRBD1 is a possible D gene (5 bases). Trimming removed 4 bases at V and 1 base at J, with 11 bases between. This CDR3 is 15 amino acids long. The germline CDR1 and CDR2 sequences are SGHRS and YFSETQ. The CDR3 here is CASSTGAGTNEKLFF. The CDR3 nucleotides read TGCGCCAGCAGCACCGGGGCTGGAACTAATGAAAAACTGTTTTTT.

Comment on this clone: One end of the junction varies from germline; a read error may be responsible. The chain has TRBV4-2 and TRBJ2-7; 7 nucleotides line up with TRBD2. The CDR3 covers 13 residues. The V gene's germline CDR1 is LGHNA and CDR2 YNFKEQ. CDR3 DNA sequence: TGTGCCAGCAGCCAAGCTTACGGGGGGTTAAAGAACTTC. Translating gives CASSQAYGGLKNF.

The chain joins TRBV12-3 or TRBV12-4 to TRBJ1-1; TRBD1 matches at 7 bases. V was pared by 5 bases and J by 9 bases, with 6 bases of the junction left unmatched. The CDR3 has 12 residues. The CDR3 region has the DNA TGTGCCAGCAGTCCCGGGACAGTACAAGCTTTCTTT. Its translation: CASSPGTVQAFF.

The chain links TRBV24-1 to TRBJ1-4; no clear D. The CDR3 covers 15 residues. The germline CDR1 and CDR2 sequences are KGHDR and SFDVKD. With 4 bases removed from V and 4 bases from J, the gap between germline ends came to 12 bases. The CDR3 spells CATSDPLGGNEKLFF. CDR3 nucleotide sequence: TGTGCCACCAGTGACCCATTGGGTGGTAATGAAAAACTGTTTTTT.

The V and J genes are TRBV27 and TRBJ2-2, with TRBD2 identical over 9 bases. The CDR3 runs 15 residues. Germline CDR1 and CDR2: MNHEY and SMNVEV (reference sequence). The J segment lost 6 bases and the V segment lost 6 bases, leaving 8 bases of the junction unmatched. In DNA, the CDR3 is TGTGCCAGCAGGCGGGAGGGCCGGAGCCCCGGGGAGCTGTTTTTT. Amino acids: CASRREGRSPGELFF.

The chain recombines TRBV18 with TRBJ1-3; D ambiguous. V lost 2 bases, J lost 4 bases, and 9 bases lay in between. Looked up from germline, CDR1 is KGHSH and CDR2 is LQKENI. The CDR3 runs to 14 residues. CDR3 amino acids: CASSPRESGNTIYF. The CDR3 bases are TGTGCCAGCTCACCAAGGGAATCCGGAAACACCATATATTTT.

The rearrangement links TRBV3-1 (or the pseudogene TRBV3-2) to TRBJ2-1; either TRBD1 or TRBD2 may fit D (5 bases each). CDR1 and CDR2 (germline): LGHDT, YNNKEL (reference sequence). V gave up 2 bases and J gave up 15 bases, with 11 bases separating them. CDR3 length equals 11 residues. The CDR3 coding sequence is TGTGCCAGCAGCCAACGGGACCAACGGTTCTTC. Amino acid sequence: CASSQRDQRFF.

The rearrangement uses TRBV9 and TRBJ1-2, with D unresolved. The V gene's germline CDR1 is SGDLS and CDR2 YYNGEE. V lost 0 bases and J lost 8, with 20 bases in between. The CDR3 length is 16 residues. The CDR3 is CASSVASDPSFSGYTF. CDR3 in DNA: TGTGCCAGCAGCGTAGCGAGCGATCCTAGTTTTTCGGGCTACACCTTC.

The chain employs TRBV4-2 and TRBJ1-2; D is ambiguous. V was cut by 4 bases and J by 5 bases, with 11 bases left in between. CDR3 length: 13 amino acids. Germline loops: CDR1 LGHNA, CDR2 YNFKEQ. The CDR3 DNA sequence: TGTGCCAGCAGCCCCCTTGACTCTTATGGCTACACCTTC. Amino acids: CASSPLDSYGYTF.

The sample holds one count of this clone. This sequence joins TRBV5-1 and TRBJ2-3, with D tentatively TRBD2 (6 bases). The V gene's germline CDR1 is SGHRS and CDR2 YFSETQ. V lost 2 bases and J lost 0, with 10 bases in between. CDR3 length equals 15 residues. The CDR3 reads CASSFSGTSTDTQYF. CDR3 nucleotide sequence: TGCGCCAGCAGCTTTTCCGGGACTAGCACAGATACGCAGTATTTT. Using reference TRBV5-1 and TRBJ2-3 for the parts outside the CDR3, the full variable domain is KAGVTQTPRYLIKTRGQQVTLSCSPISGHRSVSWYQQTPGQGLQFLFEYFSETQRNKGNFPGRFSGRQFSNSRSEMNVSTLELGDSALYLCASSFSGTSTDTQYFGPGTRLTVL.

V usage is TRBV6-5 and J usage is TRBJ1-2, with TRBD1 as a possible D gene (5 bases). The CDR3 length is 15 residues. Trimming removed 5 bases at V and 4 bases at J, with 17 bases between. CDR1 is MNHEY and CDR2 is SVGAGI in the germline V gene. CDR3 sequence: CASSPGTGFPYGYTF. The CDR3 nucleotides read TGTGCCAGCAGTCCCGGGACGGGCTTCCCCTATGGCTACACCTTC.

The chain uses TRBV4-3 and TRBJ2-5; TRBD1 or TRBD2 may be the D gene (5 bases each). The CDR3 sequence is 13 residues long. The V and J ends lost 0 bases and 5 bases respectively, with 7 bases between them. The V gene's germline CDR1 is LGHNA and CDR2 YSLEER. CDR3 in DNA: TGCGCCAGCAGCCAAGACGGGGCCGAGACCCAGTACTTC. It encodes CASSQDGAETQYF.

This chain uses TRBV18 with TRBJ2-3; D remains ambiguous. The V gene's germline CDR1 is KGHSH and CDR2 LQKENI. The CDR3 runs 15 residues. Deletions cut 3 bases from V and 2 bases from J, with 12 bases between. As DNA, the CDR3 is TGTGCCAGCTCACCTGATAGCAGATCCACAGATACGCAGTATTTT. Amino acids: CASSPDSRSTDTQYF.

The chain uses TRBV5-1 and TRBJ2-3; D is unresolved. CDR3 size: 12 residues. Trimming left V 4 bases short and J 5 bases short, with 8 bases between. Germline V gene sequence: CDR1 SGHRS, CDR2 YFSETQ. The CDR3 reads CASSLTGDTQYF. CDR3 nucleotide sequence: TGCGCCAGCAGCCTGACGGGAGATACGCAGTATTTT.

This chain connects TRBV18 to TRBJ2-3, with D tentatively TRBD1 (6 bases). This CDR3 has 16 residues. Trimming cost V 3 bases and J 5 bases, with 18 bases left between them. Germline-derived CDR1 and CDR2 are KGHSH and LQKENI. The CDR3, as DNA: TGTGCCAGCTCACCTATAGGGTTGGGGACACAAGATACGCAGTATTTT. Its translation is CASSPIGLGTQDTQYF.

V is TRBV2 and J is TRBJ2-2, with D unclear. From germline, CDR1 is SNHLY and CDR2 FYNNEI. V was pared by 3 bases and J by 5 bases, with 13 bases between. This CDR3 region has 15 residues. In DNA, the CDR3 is TGTGCCAGCAGTGACAGCCAGCCCCAGACCGGGGAGCTGTTTTTT. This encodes CASSDSQPQTGELFF.

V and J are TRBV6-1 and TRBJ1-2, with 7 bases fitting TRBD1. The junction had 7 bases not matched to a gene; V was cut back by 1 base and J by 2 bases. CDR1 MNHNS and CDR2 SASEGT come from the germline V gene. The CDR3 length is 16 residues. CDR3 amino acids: CASSEEMGRGNYGYTF. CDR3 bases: TGTGCCAGCAGTGAAGAGATGGGCAGGGGGAACTATGGCTACACCTTC.

CDR3 residues: CASSPTGRDTEAFF. The CDR3 region has the DNA TGTGCCAGCAGCCCGACAGGTCGGGACACTGAAGCTTTCTTT. This rearrangement joins TRBV6-6 to TRBJ1-1, with D possibly TRBD1 on 6 matching bases. CDR3 length equals 14 residues. CDR1 MNHNY and CDR2 SVGAGI come from the germline V gene (reference sequence). V lost 6 bases, J lost 3 bases, and 14 bases lay in between.

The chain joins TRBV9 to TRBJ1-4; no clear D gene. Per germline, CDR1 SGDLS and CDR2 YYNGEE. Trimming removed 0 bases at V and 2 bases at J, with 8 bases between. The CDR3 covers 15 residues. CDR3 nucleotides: TGTGCCAGCAGCGTAGGGCGGCAGACTAATGAAAAACTGTTTTTT. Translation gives CASSVGRQTNEKLFF.

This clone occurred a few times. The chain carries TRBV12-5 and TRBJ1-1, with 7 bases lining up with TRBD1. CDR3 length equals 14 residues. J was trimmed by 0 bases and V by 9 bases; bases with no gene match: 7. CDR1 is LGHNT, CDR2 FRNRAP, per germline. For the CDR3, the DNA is TGTGCTAGCAGGGGGGAGGGGATGAACACTGAAGCTTTCTTT. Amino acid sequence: CASRGEGMNTEAFF.

The CDR3 sequence is CASSLLGPRTDTQYF. The CDR3, as DNA: TGTGCCAGCAGTCTATTGGGACCTCGCACAGATACGCAGTATTTT. The chain combines TRBV27 with TRBJ2-3, with D perhaps assigned TRBD1 or TRBD2 (5 bases each). Looked up from germline, CDR1 is MNHEY and CDR2 is SMNVEV (reference sequence). CDR3 size: 15 residues. Between the trimmed V and J ends, which lost 5 bases and 1 base, there was a span of 13 bases.

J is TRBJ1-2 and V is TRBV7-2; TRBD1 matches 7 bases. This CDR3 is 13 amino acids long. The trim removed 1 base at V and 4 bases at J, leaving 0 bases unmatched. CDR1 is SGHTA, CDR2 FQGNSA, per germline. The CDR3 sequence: CASSLGQGYGYTF. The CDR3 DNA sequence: TGTGCCAGCAGCTTAGGACAGGGCTATGGCTACACCTTC.

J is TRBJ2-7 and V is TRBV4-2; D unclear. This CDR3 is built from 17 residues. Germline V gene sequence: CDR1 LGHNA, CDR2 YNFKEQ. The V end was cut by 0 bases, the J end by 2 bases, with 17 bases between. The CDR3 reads CASSQDLGRELTYEQYF. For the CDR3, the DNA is TGTGCCAGCAGCCAAGATCTCGGTCGAGAACTAACCTACGAGCAGTACTTC.

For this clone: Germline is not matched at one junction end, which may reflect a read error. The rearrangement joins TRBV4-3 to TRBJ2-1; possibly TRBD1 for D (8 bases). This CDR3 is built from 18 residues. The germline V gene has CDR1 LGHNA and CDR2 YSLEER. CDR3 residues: CASSQETGVLAGYSEQFF. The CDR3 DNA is TGCGCCAGCAGCCAAGAGACAGGGGTATTAGCGGGCTACAGTGAGCAGTTCTTC.